This T cell receptor (beta chain) was found in a study of blood T cell repertoires in COVID-19. Whole-study context: Acute-phase and convalescent COVID-19 samples originated in the United States, Italy and Spain. PBMCs, B-cell-depleted T cells, or T cells provided the cDNA or gDNA that made up the material.

As processed by the authors: Estimated nucleated cell counts came from reference gene primer amplification. Profiled with immunoSEQ multiplex PCR; TCRdb holds only in-frame clones, not every one. The V and J calls and clone size come from that table; D and trimming were worked out from the DNA. This repertoire shows fewer than 200,000 clones, about three quarters found once; its top ten account for about 28%. Trimming left V 0 bases short and J 2 bases short, with 7 bases between. The V gene's germline CDR1 is SQVTM and CDR2 ANQGSEA. This CDR3 is 14 amino acids long. The sequence came from an older woman with acute or convalescent COVID-19. Sequenced sample: peripheral blood. The chain carries TRBV29-1 and TRBJ1-4; maybe TRBD1 (6 bases). As DNA, the CDR3 is TGCAGCGTTGAAGAGGACAGCACTAATGAAAAACTGTTTTTT. This sequence encodes CSVEEDSTNEKLFF.